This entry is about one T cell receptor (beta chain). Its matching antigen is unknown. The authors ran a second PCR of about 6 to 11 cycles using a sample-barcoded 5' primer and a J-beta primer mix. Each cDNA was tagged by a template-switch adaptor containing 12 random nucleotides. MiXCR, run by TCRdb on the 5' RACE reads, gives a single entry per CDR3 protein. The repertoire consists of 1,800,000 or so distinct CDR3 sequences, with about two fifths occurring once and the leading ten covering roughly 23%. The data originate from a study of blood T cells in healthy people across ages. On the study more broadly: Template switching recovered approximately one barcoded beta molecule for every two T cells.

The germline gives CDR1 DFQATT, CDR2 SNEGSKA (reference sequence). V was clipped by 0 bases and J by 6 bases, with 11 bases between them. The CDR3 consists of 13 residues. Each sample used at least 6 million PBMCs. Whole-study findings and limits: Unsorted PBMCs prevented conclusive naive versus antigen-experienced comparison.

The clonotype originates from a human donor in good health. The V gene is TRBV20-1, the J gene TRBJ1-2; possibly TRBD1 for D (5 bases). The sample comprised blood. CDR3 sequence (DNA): TGCAGTGCTAGAGATTCTCGGGGGGATGGCTACACCTTC. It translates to CSARDSRGDGYTF.